Sequencing of this TCR beta chain was carried out in a study of blood T cell repertoires in COVID-19. The protocol was immunoSEQ multiplex PCR, while the TCRdb copy is restricted to in-frame clones and leaves out a portion. The repertoire includes about 410,000 clones, 70% to 90% of them detected once, and around 1.5% sits in the top ten. The length of the CDR3 is 15 residues. Germline V gene lookup returns CDR1 SQVTM and CDR2 ANQGSEA. Trimming pared 4 bases from V and 0 bases from J, leaving 14 bases between. Input material: peripheral blood. The chain uses TRBV29-1 and TRBJ2-3, with a possible D match to TRBD1 (7 bases). The source is a woman aged 40 to 50 with COVID-19, enrolled during active disease. The CDR3 bases are TGCAGCGTTGGCCAGACAGGGACTAGCACAGATACGCAGTATTTT. It is translated as CSVGQTGTSTDTQYF.